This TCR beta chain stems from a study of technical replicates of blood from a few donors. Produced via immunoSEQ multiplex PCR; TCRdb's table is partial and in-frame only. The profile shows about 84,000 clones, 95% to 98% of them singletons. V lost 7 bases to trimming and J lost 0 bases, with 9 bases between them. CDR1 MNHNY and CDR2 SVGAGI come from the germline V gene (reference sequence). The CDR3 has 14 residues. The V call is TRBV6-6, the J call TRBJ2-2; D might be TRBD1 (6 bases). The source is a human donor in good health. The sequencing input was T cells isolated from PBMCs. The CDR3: CASTRGPNTGELFF. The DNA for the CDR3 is TGTGCCAGCACCAGGGGACCGAACACCGGGGAGCTGTTTTTT.